These 3 T cell receptor beta chains originate from one sample sequenced in a study of high-grade serous ovarian cancer treatment subgroups. Sequencing used immunoSEQ multiplex PCR; TCRdb keeps in-frame clones, though not all of them. The sample lists about 10,000 clones, over 65% seen once, with 4.1% in the top ten. Tumor tissue was taken before any definitive surgery or chemotherapy was given. Specimen: tumor tissue. The receptors derive from a human donor with high-grade serous ovarian cancer.

V and J are TRBV6-5 and TRBJ2-7; 13 bases agree with TRBD2. The V and J ends lost 6 bases and 2 bases, in that order; junction bases with no gene match: 4. There are 15 residues in the CDR3. In germline, CDR1 is MNHEY, CDR2 SVGAGI. CDR3 sequence reads: CASRPGLAGTYEQYF. The CDR3 coding sequence is TGTGCCAGCAGACCGGGACTAGCGGGGACCTACGAGCAGTACTTC.

The genes are TRBV2 and TRBJ2-7; 7 positions agree with TRBD1. V was pared by 5 bases and J by 4 bases, with 14 bases of the junction left unmatched. This CDR3 has 16 residues. Germline V gives CDR1 SNHLY, CDR2 FYNNEI. CDR3 in DNA: TGTGCCAGCAGTCCCGATGGGACAGCCTTAGGGTACGAGCAGTACTTC. This translates into CASSPDGTALGYEQYF.

A single count supports this clone. The J gene is TRBJ2-5, the V gene TRBV10-3; 8 bases are shared with TRBD2. The CDR3 extends over 16 amino acids. V lost 6 bases to trimming and J lost 4 bases; unmatched junction nucleotides: 13. CDR1 and CDR2 (germline): ENHRY, SYGVKD. The CDR3 DNA reads TGTGCCATCAGCGGCGTGGGAGCGGGAGTAGGAGAGACCCAGTACTTC. Translated, it gives CAISGVGAGVGETQYF.